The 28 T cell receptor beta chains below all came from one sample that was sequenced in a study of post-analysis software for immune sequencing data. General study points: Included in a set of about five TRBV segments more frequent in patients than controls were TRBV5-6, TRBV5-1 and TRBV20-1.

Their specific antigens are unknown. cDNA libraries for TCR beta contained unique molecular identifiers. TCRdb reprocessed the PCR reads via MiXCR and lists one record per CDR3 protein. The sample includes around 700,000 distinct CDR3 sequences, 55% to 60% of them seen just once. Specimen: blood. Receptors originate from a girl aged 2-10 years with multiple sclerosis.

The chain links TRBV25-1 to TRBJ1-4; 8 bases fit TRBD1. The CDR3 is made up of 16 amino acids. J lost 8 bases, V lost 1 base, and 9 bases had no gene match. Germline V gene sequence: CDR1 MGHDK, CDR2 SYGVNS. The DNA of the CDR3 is TGTGCCAGCAGTGAATTGTTGGGCAGGGGGCCCGAAAAACTGTTTTTT. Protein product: CASSELLGRGPEKLFF.

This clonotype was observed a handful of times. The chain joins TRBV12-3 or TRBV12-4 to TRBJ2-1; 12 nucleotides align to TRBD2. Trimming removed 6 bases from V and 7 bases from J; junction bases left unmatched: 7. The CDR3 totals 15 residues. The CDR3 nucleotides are TGTGCCAGCAGCCTTACTAGCGGGAGGACGAATGAGCAGTTCTTC. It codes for CASSLTSGRTNEQFF.

The CDR3 region is CASRRPGTGGVYGYTF. The CDR3 coding sequence is TGTGCCAGCAGGCGACCCGGGACAGGGGGTGTGTATGGCTACACCTTC. V usage is TRBV12-3 or TRBV12-4 and J usage is TRBJ1-2; 11 bases align to TRBD1. V lost 6 bases, J lost 5 bases, and 11 bases stayed unmatched. This CDR3 spans 16 amino acids.

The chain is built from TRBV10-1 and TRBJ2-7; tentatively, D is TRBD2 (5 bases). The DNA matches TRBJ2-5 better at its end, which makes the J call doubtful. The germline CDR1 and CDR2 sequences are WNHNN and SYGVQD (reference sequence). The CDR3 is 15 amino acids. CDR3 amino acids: CASSDQDVSGETQYF. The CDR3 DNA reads TGCGCCAGCAGTGATCAGGACGTATCGGGGGAGACCCAGTACTTC.

CDR3 sequence reads: CASSAPEQGVNEQFF. The CDR3 nucleotides read TGTGCCAGCAGCGCTCCGGAACAGGGAGTCAATGAGCAGTTCTTC. This sequence joins TRBV9 and TRBJ2-1, with a possible D match to TRBD1 (6 bases). Per the germline V gene, CDR1 is SGDLS and CDR2 is YYNGEE. The ends were cut back, 3 bases at V and 6 bases at J, with 16 bases in the middle. This CDR3 is 15 amino acids long.

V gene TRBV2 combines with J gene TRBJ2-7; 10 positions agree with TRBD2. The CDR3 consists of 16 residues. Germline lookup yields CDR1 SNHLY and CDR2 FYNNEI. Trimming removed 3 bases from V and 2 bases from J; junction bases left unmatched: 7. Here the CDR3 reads CASSDQLAGPPYEQYF. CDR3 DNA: TGTGCCAGCAGTGATCAACTAGCGGGACCTCCCTACGAGCAGTACTTC.

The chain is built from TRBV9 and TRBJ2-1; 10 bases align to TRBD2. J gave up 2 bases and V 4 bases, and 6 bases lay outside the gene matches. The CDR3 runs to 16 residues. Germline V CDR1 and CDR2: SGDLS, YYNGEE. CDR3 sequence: CASSPTLAGAYNEQFF. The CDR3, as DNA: TGTGCCAGCAGCCCGACCCTAGCGGGGGCCTACAATGAGCAGTTCTTC.

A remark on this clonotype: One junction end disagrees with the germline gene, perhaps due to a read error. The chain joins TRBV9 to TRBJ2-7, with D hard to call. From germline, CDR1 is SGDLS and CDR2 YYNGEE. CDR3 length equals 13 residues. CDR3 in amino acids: CTSSVHPAYEQYF. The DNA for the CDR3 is TGTACCAGCAGCGTCCACCCGGCCTACGAGCAGTACTTC. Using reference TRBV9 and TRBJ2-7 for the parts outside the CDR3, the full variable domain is DSGVTQTPKHLITATGQRVTLRCSPRSGDLSVYWYQQSLDQGLQFLIQYYNGEERAKGNILERFSAQQFPDLHSELNLSSLELGDSALYFCTSSVHPAYEQYFGPGTRLTVT.

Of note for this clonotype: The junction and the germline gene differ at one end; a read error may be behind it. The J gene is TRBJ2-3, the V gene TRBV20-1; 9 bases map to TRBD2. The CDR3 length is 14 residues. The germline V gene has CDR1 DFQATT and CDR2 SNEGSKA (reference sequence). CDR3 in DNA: TGCAGTGCTGGAGACGCGGGGGGGCCCGATACGCAGTATTTT. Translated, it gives CSAGDAGGPDTQYF.

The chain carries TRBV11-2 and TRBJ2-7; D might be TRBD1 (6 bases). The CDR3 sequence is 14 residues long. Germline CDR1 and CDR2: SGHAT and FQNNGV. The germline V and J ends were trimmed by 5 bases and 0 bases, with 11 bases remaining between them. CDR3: CASSPDSTSYEQYF. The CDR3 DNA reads TGTGCCAGCAGCCCGGACAGCACCTCCTACGAGCAGTACTTC.

The CDR3 DNA reads TGTGGACTAGGAGACTACGAGCAGTACTTC. Protein product: CGLGDYEQYF. This chain joins TRBV30 and TRBJ2-7; tentative D call: TRBD2 (6 bases). The CDR3 is made up of 10 amino acids. The germline gives CDR1 GTSNPN, CDR2 SVGIG (reference sequence).

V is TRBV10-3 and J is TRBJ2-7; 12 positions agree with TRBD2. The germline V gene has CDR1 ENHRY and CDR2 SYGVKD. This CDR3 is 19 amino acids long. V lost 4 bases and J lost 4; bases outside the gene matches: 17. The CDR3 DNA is TGTGCCATCAGTGCGACCCGACTAGCGGGAGCCACCGCGGGATACGAGCAGTACTTC. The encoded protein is CAISATRLAGATAGYEQYF.

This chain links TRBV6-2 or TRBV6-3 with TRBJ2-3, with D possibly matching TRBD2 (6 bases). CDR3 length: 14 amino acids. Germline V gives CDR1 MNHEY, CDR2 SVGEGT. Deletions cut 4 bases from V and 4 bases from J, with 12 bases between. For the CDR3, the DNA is TGTGCCAGCAGTTCGCCCTCGGGGGCAGATACGCAGTATTTT. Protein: CASSSPSGADTQYF.

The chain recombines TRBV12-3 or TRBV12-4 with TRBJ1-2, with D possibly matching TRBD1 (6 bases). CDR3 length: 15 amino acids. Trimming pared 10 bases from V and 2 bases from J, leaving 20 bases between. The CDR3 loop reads CATLLDRLGNYGYTF. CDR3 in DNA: TGTGCCACCCTCCTTGACAGGCTTGGGAACTATGGCTACACCTTC.

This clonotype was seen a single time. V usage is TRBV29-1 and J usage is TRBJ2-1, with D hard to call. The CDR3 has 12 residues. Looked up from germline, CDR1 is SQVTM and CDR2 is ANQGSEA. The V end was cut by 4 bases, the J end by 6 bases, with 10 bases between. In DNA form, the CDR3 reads TGCAGCGTTGTTCCTCCCAGCAATGAGCAGTTCTTC. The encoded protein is CSVVPPSNEQFF.

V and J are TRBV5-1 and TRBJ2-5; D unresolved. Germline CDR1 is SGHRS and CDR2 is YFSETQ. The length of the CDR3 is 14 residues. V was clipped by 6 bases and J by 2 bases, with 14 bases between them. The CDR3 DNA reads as TGCGCCAGCACCTTAAATCTGTTGCAAGAGACCCAGTACTTC. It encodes CASTLNLLQETQYF.

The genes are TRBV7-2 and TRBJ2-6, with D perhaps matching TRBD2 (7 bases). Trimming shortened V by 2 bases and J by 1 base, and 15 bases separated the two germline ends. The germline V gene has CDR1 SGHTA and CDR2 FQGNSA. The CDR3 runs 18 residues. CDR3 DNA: TGTGCCAGCAGCTTAAGGGGGGGCAAAGATTCTGGGGCCAACGTCCTGACTTTC. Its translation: CASSLRGGKDSGANVLTF.

The CDR3 DNA is TGCAGCGTTACCGACCTAGCGGGGAGTGAGCAGTTCTTC. Amino acids: CSVTDLAGSEQFF. The rearrangement joins TRBV29-1 to TRBJ2-1; 9 positions agree with TRBD2. The length of the CDR3 is 13 residues. V dropped 5 bases and J dropped 9; count of bases not matched to a gene: 8. Germline V gives CDR1 SQVTM, CDR2 ANQGSEA.

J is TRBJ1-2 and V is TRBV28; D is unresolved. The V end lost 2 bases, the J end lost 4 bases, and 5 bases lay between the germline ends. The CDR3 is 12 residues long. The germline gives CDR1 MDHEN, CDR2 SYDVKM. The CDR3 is CASSLRSYGYTF. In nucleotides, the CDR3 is TGTGCCAGCAGTTTAAGGTCCTATGGCTACACCTTC.

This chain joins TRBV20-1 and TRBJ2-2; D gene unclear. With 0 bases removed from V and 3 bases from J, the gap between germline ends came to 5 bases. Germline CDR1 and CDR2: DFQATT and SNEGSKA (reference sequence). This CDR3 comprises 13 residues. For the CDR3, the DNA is TGCAGTGCTAGAGAGGCTTACACCGGGGAGCTGTTTTTT. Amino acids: CSAREAYTGELFF.

For the CDR3, the DNA is TGTGCCAGCAGTTTTGGCCCCCAGGATACGCAGTATTTT. Encoded protein: CASSFGPQDTQYF. This chain connects TRBV28 to TRBJ2-3; no definite D call. CDR3 size: 13 residues. CDR1 and CDR2 from the germline V gene are MDHEN and SYDVKM. V dropped 3 bases and J dropped 6 bases, with 10 bases sitting between them.

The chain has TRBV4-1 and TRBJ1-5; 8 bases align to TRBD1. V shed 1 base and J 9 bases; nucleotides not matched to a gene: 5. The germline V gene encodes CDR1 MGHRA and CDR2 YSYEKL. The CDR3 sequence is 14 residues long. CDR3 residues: CASSQGQGARPQHF. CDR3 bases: TGCGCCAGCAGCCAAGGTCAGGGGGCGCGGCCCCAGCATTTT.

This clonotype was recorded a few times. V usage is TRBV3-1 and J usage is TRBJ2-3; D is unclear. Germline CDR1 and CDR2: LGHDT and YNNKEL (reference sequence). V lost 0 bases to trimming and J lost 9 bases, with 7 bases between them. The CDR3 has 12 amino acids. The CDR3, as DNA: TGTGCCAGCAGCCAAGACACGGGCACGCAGTATTTT. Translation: CASSQDTGTQYF.

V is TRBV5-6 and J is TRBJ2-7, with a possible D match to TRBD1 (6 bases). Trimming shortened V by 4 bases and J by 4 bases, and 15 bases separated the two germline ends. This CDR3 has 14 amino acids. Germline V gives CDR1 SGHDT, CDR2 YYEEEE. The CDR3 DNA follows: TGTGCCAGCAGCGGACACAGGGATGTATACGAGCAGTACTTC. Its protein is CASSGHRDVYEQYF. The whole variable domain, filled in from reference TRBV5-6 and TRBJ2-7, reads DAGVTQSPTHLIKTRGQQVTLRCSPKSGHDTVSWYQQALGQGPQFIFQYYEEEERQRGNFPDRFSGHQFPNYSSELNVNALLLGDSALYLCASSGHRDVYEQYFGPGTRLTVT.

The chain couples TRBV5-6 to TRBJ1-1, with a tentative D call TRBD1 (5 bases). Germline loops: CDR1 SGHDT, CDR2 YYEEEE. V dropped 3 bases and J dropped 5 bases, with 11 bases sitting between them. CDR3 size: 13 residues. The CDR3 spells CASSYRGSTEAFF. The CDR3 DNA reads TGTGCCAGCAGCTATAGGGGTAGTACTGAAGCTTTCTTT. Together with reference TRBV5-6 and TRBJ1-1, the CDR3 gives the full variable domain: DAGVTQSPTHLIKTRGQQVTLRCSPKSGHDTVSWYQQALGQGPQFIFQYYEEEERQRGNFPDRFSGHQFPNYSSELNVNALLLGDSALYLCASSYRGSTEAFFGQGTRLTVV.

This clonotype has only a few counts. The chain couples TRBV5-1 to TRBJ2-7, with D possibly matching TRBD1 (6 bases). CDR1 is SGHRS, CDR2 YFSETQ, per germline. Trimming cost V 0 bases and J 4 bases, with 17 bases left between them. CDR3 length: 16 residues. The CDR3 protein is CASSLEGGASSYEQYF. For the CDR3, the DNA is TGCGCCAGCAGCTTGGAAGGGGGAGCTAGTTCGTACGAGCAGTACTTC.

The CDR3 loop reads CSGVPGADTEAFF. The CDR3, as DNA: TGCAGCGGTGTACCGGGGGCAGACACTGAAGCTTTCTTT. This chain uses TRBV29-1 with TRBJ1-1, with D perhaps TRBD1 (6 bases). Germline CDR1 SQVTM, CDR2 ANQGSEA. V was shortened by 7 bases and J by 3 bases, with 15 bases between the two germline ends. This CDR3 spans 13 amino acids.

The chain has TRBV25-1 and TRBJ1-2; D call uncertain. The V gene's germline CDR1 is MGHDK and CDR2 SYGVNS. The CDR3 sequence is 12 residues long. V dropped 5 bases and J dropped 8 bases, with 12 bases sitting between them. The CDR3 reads CASSLGLRGYTF. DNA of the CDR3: TGTGCCAGCAGTTTAGGGCTGCGGGGCTACACCTTC.